The present TCR beta chain was sequenced within a study of identical twins. Via MiXCR, TCRdb re-called the 5' RACE reads, giving one row per CDR3 protein. The sample contains 1.5 million to 2 million distinct CDR3 sequences, more than 30% of which appear only once. General study results and limits: Memory repertoires showed no such pattern, whereas abundant cord blood beta clonotypes carried fewer insertions.

Every donor was a healthy Caucasian. J gave up 5 bases and V 4 bases, and 3 bases lay outside the gene matches. This CDR3 comprises 14 residues. Germline values: CDR1 DFQATT, CDR2 SNEGSKA (reference sequence). This clonotype was detected a few times. The antigen is not known. The TCR originated in a newborn girl in good health. The rearrangement uses TRBV20-1 and TRBJ1-6; TRBD1 aligns across 9 bases. The specimen sequenced was cord blood. The CDR3 DNA reads TGCAGTGCTAACCGGGACAGGGATAATTCACCCCTCCACTTT. It specifies CSANRDRDNSPLHF.